The 21 T cell receptor beta chains reported below all come from one sample, sequenced in a study of blood T cells in healthy people across ages. Sample-barcoded 5' priming and a J-beta primer mix drove a second PCR of roughly 7 to 11 cycles. TCRdb analysed the 5' RACE reads with MiXCR anew, one entry per CDR3 protein. The sample has around 870,000 distinct CDR3 sequences; under 35% are singletons. Sequencing was done on a sample of blood. The receptor source for this set is a woman of 80 years or more in good health.

With respect to this clonotype: The junction shows a germline mismatch at one end, possibly a read error. The CDR3 region is CASRKNGQGSTDAQYF. The CDR3, as DNA: TGCGCCAGCAGAAAAAATGGACAGGGAAGCACAGATGCGCAGTATTTT. The chain recombines TRBV5-1 with TRBJ2-3; TRBD1 matches 8 bases. The V gene's germline CDR1 is SGHRS and CDR2 YFSETQ. This CDR3 contains 16 residues.

This clonotype was recorded many times. This sequence joins TRBV11-2 and TRBJ2-5; 8 bases fit TRBD1. The CDR3 length is 17 residues. Trimming cost V 4 bases and J 5 bases; bases outside gene matches: 15. Germline loops: CDR1 SGHAT, CDR2 FQNNGV. CDR3 amino acids: CASSSHKGQGIYETQYF. Here the CDR3 DNA reads TGTGCCAGCAGCTCACACAAAGGACAGGGTATTTACGAGACCCAGTACTTC. The full variable domain, its missing parts supplied by reference TRBV11-2 and TRBJ2-5, is EAGVAQSPRYKIIEKRQSVAFWCNPISGHATLYWYQQILGQGPKLLIQFQNNGVVDDSQLPKDRFSAERLKGVDSTLKIQPAKLEDSAVYLCASSSHKGQGIYETQYFGPGTRLLVL.

In regard to this clonotype: With a much larger clone just one base away, this may be a read error. The rearrangement links TRBV20-1 to TRBJ1-6, with a possible D match to TRBD1 (5 bases). The CDR3 contains 16 residues. CDR1 is DFQATT and CDR2 is SNEGSKA in the germline V gene (reference sequence). CDR3 DNA sequence: TGCAGTGCTGGAGATCCCTATGGGGGGAATAATTCACCCCTCCACTTT. It specifies CSAGDPYGGNNSPLHF.

This clonotype was recorded at least ten times. This sequence joins TRBV7-9 and TRBJ2-5; the D gene is possibly TRBD1 (6 bases). The CDR3 contains 13 residues. From germline, CDR1 is SEHNR and CDR2 FQNEAQ (reference sequence). Trimming cost V 4 bases and J 3 bases, with 9 bases left between them. The CDR3 protein is CASSYGQKETQYF. The CDR3 DNA follows: TGTGCCAGCAGCTATGGACAGAAAGAGACCCAGTACTTC.

The table lists this clonotype with many counts. The chain employs TRBV20-1 and TRBJ2-7, with 8 bases fitting TRBD2. After removal of 3 bases from V and 4 bases from J, the junction contained 14 bases not matched to a gene. From germline, CDR1 is DFQATT and CDR2 SNEGSKA (reference sequence). The CDR3 spans 16 residues. The CDR3, as DNA: TGCAGTGCTAGGGGGCTAAGGAGAGCGGGGGCGTACGAGCAGTACTTC. Protein: CSARGLRRAGAYEQYF.

This clonotype was detected a few times. The rearrangement uses TRBV4-2 and TRBJ2-1; 11 positions match TRBD2. Germline V CDR1 and CDR2: LGHNA, YNFKEQ. The CDR3 totals 19 residues. J lost 10 bases, V lost 0 bases, and 17 bases had no gene match. The CDR3 sequence is CASSQEGTSGETSWGEQFF. The CDR3 coding sequence is TGTGCCAGCAGCCAAGAAGGGACTAGCGGAGAAACCTCCTGGGGGGAGCAGTTCTTC.

Concerning this clonotype: A much bigger clone sits one base away, suggesting this may be a read error. CDR3 residues: CACSQTSPYEQYF. The CDR3 nucleotides read TGTGCCTGCAGTCAGACTAGTCCCTACGAGCAGTACTTC. The rearrangement links TRBV6-6 to TRBJ2-5; possible D gene TRBD2, 6 bases. The J call is in doubt because the DNA end fits TRBJ2-7 better. CDR1 is MNHNY, CDR2 SVGAGI, per germline (reference sequence). The CDR3 contains 13 residues.

This clonotype showed up just a few times. The J gene is TRBJ2-2, the V gene TRBV12-3 or TRBV12-4; 7 nucleotides align to TRBD2. The CDR3 contains 15 residues. The V segment lost 5 bases and the J segment 4 bases; nucleotides outside the gene matches: 7. CDR3 protein: CASSPGGYVTGELFF. The CDR3, as DNA: TGTGCCAGCAGTCCCGGGGGGTATGTCACCGGGGAGCTGTTTTTT.

At least ten counts were recorded for this clonotype. The rearrangement uses TRBV2 and TRBJ2-1, with D maybe TRBD2 (6 bases). CDR1 and CDR2 from the germline V gene are SNHLY and FYNNEI. CDR3 length: 14 amino acids. The V end was cut by 6 bases, the J end by 7 bases, with 16 bases between. The CDR3 bases are TGTGCCAGCAGCTTAGGTGTAGCGGTTAATGAGCAGTTCTTC. This gives the protein CASSLGVAVNEQFF.

This clonotype has ten or more counts. J is TRBJ1-6 and V is TRBV4-3; D is undetermined. The CDR3 spans 15 residues. Germline V gene lookup returns CDR1 LGHNA and CDR2 YSLEER. Trimming stripped 1 base from V and 5 bases from J, with 9 bases between. CDR3 DNA: TGCGCCAGCAGCCAAGGAGGTTCTAATAATTCACCCCTCCACTTT. Translation gives CASSQGGSNNSPLHF.

In its sample, this clonotype was seen many times. This chain uses TRBV7-9 with TRBJ1-1; D uncertain. CDR1 and CDR2 from the germline V gene are SEHNR and FQNEAQ (reference sequence). The CDR3 runs to 15 residues. Between the trimmed V and J ends, which lost 0 bases and 8 bases, there was a span of 16 bases. For the CDR3, the DNA is TGTGCCAGCAGCTTAGCAGGATCCCCTTTAGTCGAAGCTTTCTTT. It encodes CASSLAGSPLVEAFF. The entire variable domain, with the rest obtained from reference TRBV7-9 and TRBJ1-1, is as follows: DTGVSQNPRHKITKRGQNVTFRCDPISEHNRLYWYRQTLGQGPEFLTYFQNEAQLEKSRLLSDRFSAERPKGSFSTLEIQRTEQGDSAMYLCASSLAGSPLVEAFFGQGTRLTVV.

This clonotype came up many times. The CDR3 spells CASSLATRQYEQYF. The CDR3 DNA reads as TGTGCCAGCAGCTTAGCGACGAGACAGTACGAGCAGTACTTC. This chain uses TRBV7-6 with TRBJ2-7, with a possible D match to TRBD1 (5 bases). This CDR3 is 14 amino acids long. V was trimmed by 0 bases and J by 4 bases, leaving 10 bases between them. The V gene's germline CDR1 is SGHVS and CDR2 FNYEAQ.

The J gene is TRBJ2-3, the V gene TRBV7-2; 14 bases are a match to TRBD2. The V segment lost 5 bases and the J segment 5 bases; nucleotides outside the gene matches: 9. The germline gives CDR1 SGHTA, CDR2 FQGNSA. This CDR3 has 17 residues. CDR3 residues: CASSLRLAGGRGDTQYF. The CDR3 nucleotides are TGTGCCAGCAGCCTCCGACTAGCGGGGGGGCGGGGAGATACGCAGTATTTT.

This clonotype was recorded at least ten times. The V call is TRBV3-1, the J call TRBJ2-7, with TRBD2 matching 12 bases. The CDR3 length is 16 residues. Germline V gene lookup returns CDR1 LGHDT and CDR2 YNNKEL (reference sequence). Losses at the gene ends were 4 bases for V and 2 bases for J; bases not matched to a gene: 6. CDR3 DNA: TGTGCCAGCAGCCCACTGGGACTAGCGGGCACCTACGAGCAGTACTTC. It codes for CASSPLGLAGTYEQYF.

This clonotype has more than one count but fewer than ten. This rearrangement joins TRBV7-2 to TRBJ2-3, with 10 bases aligning to TRBD2. This CDR3 has 17 amino acids. The germline V gene has CDR1 SGHTA and CDR2 FQGNSA. V trimming: 4 bases; J trimming: 4 bases; junction bases outside the gene matches: 11. This CDR3 reads CASSSPAGGPWSDTQYF. The CDR3, as DNA: TGTGCCAGCAGCTCCCCAGCGGGGGGGCCTTGGTCAGATACGCAGTATTTT.

This chain uses TRBV4-2 with TRBJ1-2; 10 bases fit TRBD1. The V gene end was trimmed by 4 bases and the J gene end by 0 bases; junction bases not matched to a gene: 5. The CDR3 totals 16 residues. Germline assignment: CDR1 LGHNA and CDR2 YNFKEQ. The CDR3 bases are TGTGCCAGCAGCCTCGGACAGGGGGTTTCTAACTATGGCTACACCTTC. Its translation: CASSLGQGVSNYGYTF.

This clonotype was recorded at least ten times. The V gene is TRBV24-1, the J gene TRBJ2-1, with 13 bases fitting TRBD2. The V and J ends lost 4 bases and 1 base, in that order; junction bases with no gene match: 9. CDR3 length: 19 residues. The germline CDR1 and CDR2 sequences are KGHDR and SFDVKD. The CDR3 sequence: CATSESPGLAGTSYNEQFF. The CDR3 nucleotides are TGTGCCACCAGTGAGTCTCCGGGACTAGCGGGGACATCCTACAATGAGCAGTTCTTC.

This clonotype was seen only once. A much larger clone lies a single base off, so this may be a read error. Since no conserved phenylalanine or tryptophan closes the CDR3, a read error is the likely cause. V gene TRBV6-2 or TRBV6-3 combines with J gene TRBJ2-5; 8 bases align to TRBD1. Germline-derived CDR1 and CDR2 are MNHEY and SVGEGT. V trimming: 5 bases; J trimming: 11 bases; junction bases outside the gene matches: 4. The CDR3 loop spans 11 amino acids. This CDR3 is CASSHRGEQYV. The DNA for the CDR3 is TGTGCCAGCAGTCACAGGGGGGAGCAGTACGTC.

This clonotype was counted ten times or more. The gene calls are TRBV4-3 and TRBJ2-5; 10 nucleotides align to TRBD1. Germline lookup yields CDR1 LGHNA and CDR2 YSLEER. This CDR3 has 16 residues. V lost 0 bases, J lost 5 bases, and 6 bases stayed unmatched. The CDR3 loop is CASSQDYSGQGETQYF. The CDR3 region has the DNA TGCGCCAGCAGCCAAGATTACTCGGGACAGGGGGAGACCCAGTACTTC.

Regarding this clonotype: This may be a read error, as it is one base from a much larger clone. V gene TRBV20-1 combines with J gene TRBJ2-7; 9 bases agree with TRBD2. The junction had 13 bases not matched to a gene; V was cut back by 0 bases and J by 7 bases. The germline gives CDR1 DFQATT, CDR2 SNEGSKA (reference sequence). The CDR3 has 16 amino acids. The CDR3 reads CSARDPLRGGLNEQYF. CDR3 in DNA: TGCAGTGCTAGAGATCCTTTGCGGGGGGGCCTCAATGAGCAGTACTTC.

On this clonotype: A read error may be the cause here, since a much bigger clone is one base away. The V gene is TRBV6-6, the J gene TRBJ2-5, with 9 bases matching TRBD1. Unmatched junction bases numbered 13, after V lost 7 bases and J lost 4 bases. The germline V gene has CDR1 MNHNY and CDR2 SVGAGI (reference sequence). The CDR3 spans 16 residues. CDR3 coding DNA: TGTGCCAGCAAACCACAGGGGGCCGGGTTGGGAGAGACCCAGTACTTC. Protein sequence: CASKPQGAGLGETQYF.